This T cell receptor beta chain was obtained from a study of blood T cell repertoires in COVID-19. In the study's own analysis: The assay estimated nucleated cells by amplifying reference gene primers. The table came from immunoSEQ multiplex PCR; TCRdb's copy has only in-frame clones and leaves some out. V and J calls and clone size are those listed in that table; D and trimming were worked out from the DNA. This table holds about 76,000 clones, over 85% found once. The germline gives CDR1 LNHDA, CDR2 SQIVND (reference sequence). The V and J ends lost 6 bases and 4 bases, in that order; junction bases with no gene match: 7. The CDR3 totals 15 residues.

The sequence derives from a human donor in a cohort sampled during active COVID-19. The V gene is TRBV19, the J gene TRBJ2-1; 9 bases map to TRBD1. The sequenced sample was peripheral blood. CDR3: CASRRQGEVYNEQFF. CDR3 nucleotides: TGTGCCAGTAGGCGACAGGGGGAAGTGTACAATGAGCAGTTCTTC.